This T cell receptor (beta chain) was observed in a study of identical twins. Study conclusions and caveats: Twin sharing of out-of-frame TCR alpha was underestimated by models in monozygotic pairs. The study drew conclusions from cross-sectional statistical analysis, not from following the same donors. The study found weaker excess twin sharing in beta out-of-frame sequences. Fewer insertions marked abundant cord blood beta clonotypes; young adult naive trended weakly, memory not at all.

This clonotype was counted between two and nine times. Antigen specificity is unknown. V lost 7 bases and J lost 5; bases outside the gene matches: 12. The CDR3 length is 16 residues. In germline, CDR1 is MNHEY, CDR2 SVGAGI. TCRdb redid the calling of the 5' RACE reads with MiXCR, one entry per CDR3 protein. Seen here are about 530,000 distinct CDR3 sequences, roughly 15% observed once, and the top ten hold 0.44%. These data also formed part of another study, on yellow fever vaccine responses in identical twins.

The receptor's source is a woman aged 18 to 35 in good health. Material: CD4+ T cells sorted from blood. This chain uses TRBV6-5 with TRBJ2-3, with 10 positions matching TRBD2. CDR3 sequence (DNA): TGTGCCAGCAACCCACTAAGCGGGGGGGGCGGAGATACGCAGTATTTT. It encodes CASNPLSGGGGDTQYF.